The entry below describes one TCR beta chain. Its antigen is still unknown. Base qualities were left out, and no much larger clone turns up one base away. The trial excluded patients who had a history of autoimmune disease or were on systemic immunosuppression. Peripheral blood for TCR sequencing was drawn from every dose cohort at baseline, at cycle 4 day 1 and at cycle 7 day 1. Samples came from an open-label, multicenter, first-in-human phase I dose-escalation trial of ivuxolimab. Adults with locally advanced or metastatic melanoma, renal cell carcinoma, hepatocellular carcinoma or head and neck squamous cell carcinoma were enrolled in the trial. Before TCR sequencing, CD4+ T cells and CD8+ T cells from peripheral blood were sorted into separate populations. Genomic DNA was extracted from sorted cells for sequencing of the TCRbeta CDR3 region. TCRbeta CDR3 regions were sequenced using the immunoSEQ Assay. Sourced from immuneACCESS, this table was stored by TCRdb with only in-frame sequences that have V and J called. A share of the clones is absent; for the studies checked, an unresolved V gene accounts for under half, and the remainder has no known explanation. This sample lists about 48,000 clones; approximately 88% were detected once. The ten largest clones capture 1% to 1.3% of the sample.

These data are taken from a study of OX40 agonist ivuxolimab in advanced cancers. Concerning the study at large: Ivuxolimab, which targeted the costimulatory receptor OX40 (CD134), was an agonistic, fully human IgG2 monoclonal antibody. Three dose-escalation patients achieved partial responses, one with hepatocellular carcinoma and two with cutaneous melanoma. Patients were allowed to have had prior anti-PD-1, anti-PD-L1 or anti-CTLA-4 therapy, and more than 35% of the dose-escalation patients had been treated with checkpoint inhibitors. The monotherapy dose-escalation portion (N ≈ 50 patients) of the phase I ivuxolimab trial is reported in the paper. Of the roughly 54 patients in dose escalation, around 20 had hepatocellular carcinoma, some 15 had melanoma, 9 had renal cell carcinoma and 9 had head and neck cancer. The dose-escalation cohort was about 83% male with a mean age of approximately 59 years, ranging from roughly 23 to 80. Intravenous ivuxolimab was administered to patients every 2 weeks at six dose levels: 0.01, 0.1, 0.3, 1.5, 3 and 10 mg/kg. Peripheral TCRbeta sequencing aimed to test whether ivuxolimab altered TCR sequence diversity and caused clonal T-cell expansion.

V lost 3 bases and J lost 5 bases, and the count of bases not matched to a germline gene is 8. In the germline V gene, CDR1 corresponds to SGDLS and CDR2 to YYNGEE. From the cysteine up to the phenylalanine, the CDR3 has a length of 16 residues. Only CDR3 DNA is held: 48 bases, read in frame from base 1. General study outcomes and caveats: On average, CD8+ T cells showed more expanded clones than CD4+ T cells after ivuxolimab. Low levels of normalized T-cell clonal expansion were also seen in some patients who did not respond. Antigen specificity was not determined for the clonally expanded peripheral T cells. At doses of 0.1 to 3.0 mg/kg, clonal expansion of both CD4+ and CD8+ T cells in blood was seen between baseline and week 6. In partial responders in the 0.1-3.0 mg/kg groups, normalized peripheral clonal expansion was found to be among the lowest, especially among CD8+ T cells.

The source of this sequence is an adult with an advanced solid tumor such as melanoma, head and neck, liver or kidney cancer. The sample here was CD4+ or CD8+ T cells sorted from blood, taken in a trial of the OX40 agonist ivuxolimab. The chain joins TRBV9 to TRBJ1-4; 9 middle bases align to TRBD1. Read as DNA, the sequence is TGTGCCAGCAGCGCGGACAGGGGTTCTGGGAATGAAAAACTGTTTTTT. Its translation is CASSADRGSGNEKLFF.